This TCR beta chain is drawn from a study of blood T cells in healthy people across ages (dated by TCRdb to the mid-2010s). At the level of the whole study: Template switching captured roughly one uniquely barcoded TCR beta cDNA molecule per two T cells in model experiments. Age-related changes in TCR beta repertoire diversity were measured in the study by deep sequencing normalized with unique cDNA molecular identifiers. The donors were divided into four age groups: young (average around 16 years), middle-aged (around 41), aged (around 59) and long-lived (more than 75). Donors of different ages were randomly distributed across sequencing lanes to avoid experimental bias. Using the same blood draw, the study looked at two additional independent replicas of 1 million unique cDNA reads for two donors, one aged 18 to 30 and the other aged 80 or older.

Regarding this clonotype: Its binding antigen is unknown. Base qualities are not recorded, but no much larger clone differs from it by a single base.

From cysteine to phenylalanine, the CDR3 is 14 amino acids long. This entry keeps only the CDR3 DNA: 42 bases, framed from base 1. The trim is 5 bases for V and 5 bases for J, with a gap of 15 bases between the germline ends. Taken from the germline V gene, the CDR1 and CDR2 loops are MNHEY and SVGAGI. The donors were roughly 39 Caucasian individuals from Russia, aged roughly 6 to 100 years, who were systemically healthy. Roughly 10 milliliters of peripheral blood were drawn from each donor into EDTA-treated Vacutainer tubes. Ficoll-Paque density-gradient centrifugation was used to isolate PBMCs, with at least 7 million obtained per sample. Total RNA, at least 6 micrograms per sample, was extracted from PBMCs with Trizol reagent. The percentages of naive CD45RAhigh/CD27high T cells were determined by flow cytometry on a PBMC aliquot from every donor. Library creation used 5' RACE. TCRdb shows the sequencer as Illumina HiSeq 2500. A second roughly 6 to 12 cycle PCR used a sample-barcoded 5' primer and a J-beta primer mix. A unique molecular identifier was introduced onto each TCR beta cDNA molecule by a template-switch 5' adaptor carrying 12 random nucleotides. Each sample yielded at least 3 million CDR3-containing paired-end reads. First-strand cDNA was synthesized from all RNA with the Mint cDNA synthesis kit, primed by a TRBC-specific oligonucleotide. Following uracil-DNA glycosylase treatment, a first 18-cycle PCR with universal primers M1SS and BC2_uni_R was performed on all cDNA. The original pipeline was this. Normalization of each sample was performed by random selection of 1 million high-quality reads, each carrying a distinct molecular identifier. Instead of being binned into consensus sequences, reads that shared molecular identifiers were thrown out. MiTCR, set to a Q25 quality threshold and the strictest error-elimination algorithm, was used for CDR3 identification, clonotype clustering and error correction. Lower-bound total TCR beta diversity was estimated with a nonparametric unseen species model using Euler transformation. In-frame beta chains were kept once TCRdb had trimmed the public reads at Q25 with fastp and called clones with MiXCR. Under each unique CDR3 protein, matching rows form one entry showing the most common genes and DNA. TCRdb's processing, not the authors', yielded these V and J calls. This sample lists 1.5 million to 2 million distinct CDR3 sequences; approximately 28% were detected once. 7.7% of the sample goes to the ten largest clones.

The research as a whole found: The long-lived group showed more naive CD4+ T cells, fewer expanded clones and increased TCR diversity than the aged group, suggesting age selection. The percentage of naive T cells measured by flow cytometry correlated strongly with observed TCR beta diversity. Estimates of total diversity from one million sequenced T cells were regarded as lower bounds and underestimates. Conclusive comparison of naive and antigen-experienced compartments was prevented by the profiling of bulk unsorted PBMCs. Because donor CMV infection status was unknown, age-related changes in expanded clonotypes were potentially confounded. As age increased, observed TCR beta diversity per million T cells dropped in a roughly linear way, and a significant reduction was already evident by age around 41.

Sequenced: blood. The sequence joins TRBV6-5 to TRBJ1-2, with the D gene not clear enough to name. The TCR sequence derives from a woman in her thirties in good health. The base sequence is TGTGCCAGCAGTCAGGACTTCTCCCCGTATGGCTACACCTTC. Its amino acids are CASSQDFSPYGYTF.